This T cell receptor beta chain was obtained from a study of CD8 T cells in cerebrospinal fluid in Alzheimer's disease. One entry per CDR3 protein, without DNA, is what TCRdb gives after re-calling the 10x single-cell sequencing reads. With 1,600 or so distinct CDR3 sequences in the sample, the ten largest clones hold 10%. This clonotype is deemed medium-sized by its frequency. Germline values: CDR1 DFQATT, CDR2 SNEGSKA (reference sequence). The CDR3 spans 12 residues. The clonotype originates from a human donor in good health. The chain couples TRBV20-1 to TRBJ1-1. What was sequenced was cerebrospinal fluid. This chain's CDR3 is CSARRGGTEAFF.